The following is a TCR beta chain sequence with its context. Its antigen is not identified. These data originate in a study of T cell repertoires in cytomegalovirus infection. In the study overall: In public TCR beta signatures, there were indications of both CMV infection and matching HLA type.

The ends were cut back, 4 bases at V and 5 bases at J, with 21 bases in the middle. Germline loops: CDR1 SGHRS, CDR2 YFSETQ. The CDR3 totals 16 residues. Study findings and constraints: Within the response measured ex vivo, HLA-C-restricted CMV-specific TCR beta clonotypes were dominant.

TCRdb used MiXCR to reprocess the reads, holding one entry per CDR3 protein. The sample consists of 450,000 to 550,000 distinct CDR3 sequences, 16% of them appearing once. This sequence was found in a human donor in good health (CMV status not recorded). Some clones in this sample may be carry-over from other donors' samples. The material sequenced was CD8+ T cells from PBMCs. V and J are TRBV5-1 and TRBJ1-2; D might be TRBD1 (5 bases). CDR3 DNA sequence: TGCGCCAGCAGCCCACCACAGGTTCTCTCCCGATATGGCTACACCTTC. Translating it yields CASSPPQVLSRYGYTF.